These 20 T cell receptor beta chains were all obtained from the same sample, sequenced in a study of cytomegalovirus exposure and HLA in healthy donors. 13 Jbeta primers and 60 Vbeta primers were used for the PCR. Sequencing was performed with immunoSEQ multiplex PCR; in TCRdb, only in-frame clones are kept and a portion is missing. The data contain about 150,000 clones, over 80% of them singletons. Sequencing used PBMCs. These receptors were collected from a boy aged 2 to 10 in good health and CMV-seronegative.

V usage is TRBV27 and J usage is TRBJ2-7; 11 nucleotides match TRBD2. V was clipped by 6 bases and J by 1 base; unmatched bases: 2. The CDR3 is made up of 14 amino acids. Germline lookup yields CDR1 MNHEY and CDR2 SMNVEV (reference sequence). CDR3 sequence reads: CASSVAGGSYEQYF. In DNA, the CDR3 is TGTGCCAGCAGCGTAGCGGGAGGGTCCTACGAGCAGTACTTC.

The chain carries TRBV5-1 and TRBJ2-1; a possible D gene is TRBD2 (5 bases). Looked up from germline, CDR1 is SGHRS and CDR2 is YFSETQ. V lost 0 bases and J 12 bases, leaving 22 bases between the germline ends. The CDR3 length is 16 residues. Here the CDR3 reads CASSLGSSATMNVQFF. The DNA of the CDR3 is TGCGCCAGCAGCTTGGGTAGTAGCGCTACAATGAACGTGCAGTTCTTC.

The rearrangement uses TRBV6-1 and TRBJ1-2; no clear D. Germline-derived CDR1 and CDR2 are MNHNS and SASEGT. V lost 2 bases to trimming and J lost 8 bases, with 15 bases between them. CDR3 size: 14 residues. The CDR3 spells CASSELGSPGGYTF. CDR3 bases: TGTGCCAGCAGTGAATTGGGGAGCCCCGGGGGCTACACCTTC.

V gene TRBV11-2 combines with J gene TRBJ2-3; 10 nucleotides agree with TRBD2. V was clipped by 3 bases and J by 2 bases; unmatched bases: 11. Germline loops: CDR1 SGHAT, CDR2 FQNNGV. The CDR3 extends over 18 amino acids. The CDR3 region has the DNA TGTGCCAGCAGCTTGAATTCACTAGCGGGGAGCGCCACAGATACGCAGTATTTT. The encoded protein is CASSLNSLAGSATDTQYF.

The V gene is TRBV5-8, the J gene TRBJ2-1, with D possibly TRBD2 on 5 matching bases. The CDR3 has 13 amino acids. Germline loops: CDR1 SGHTS, CDR2 YDEGEE. Trimming removed 1 base from V and 5 bases from J, with 7 bases in between. DNA for the CDR3: TGTGCCAGCAGCTTGCTGACTAACAATGAGCAGTTCTTC. It specifies CASSLLTNNEQFF.

The chain uses TRBV11-1 and TRBJ2-7; the match to TRBD1 covers 10 bases. The CDR3 runs to 15 residues. Trimming cost V 1 base and J 2 bases; bases outside gene matches: 2. Germline-derived CDR1 and CDR2 are SGHAT and FQDESV (reference sequence). The CDR3 loop is CASSLGTGGTYEQYF. In nucleotides, the CDR3 is TGTGCCAGCAGCTTAGGGACAGGGGGAACCTACGAGCAGTACTTC.

The chain recombines TRBV18 with TRBJ1-2; D not certain. Germline V gene lookup returns CDR1 KGHSH and CDR2 LQKENI. The CDR3 is 15 amino acids. The V gene lost 3 bases and the J gene lost 0 bases, with 11 bases spanning the gap. The CDR3 nucleotides read TGTGCCAGCTCACCCCCCGTGGGAGCTAACTATGGCTACACCTTC. Protein: CASSPPVGANYGYTF.

CDR3 region: CASSLNGAGGKANYGYTF. Written as DNA, the CDR3 is TGTGCCAGCAGCTTGAATGGGGCAGGGGGCAAAGCTAACTATGGCTACACCTTC. The J gene is TRBJ1-2, the V gene TRBV5-7, with 8 bases identical to TRBD1. TRBV5-7 is filed as an ORF, its function uncertain. The CDR3 covers 18 residues. J was trimmed by 0 bases and V by 1 base; bases with no gene match: 11.

The CDR3 region has the DNA TGTGCCACCAGCGGGACAGGTGGGTCTGGCTACACCTTC. It translates to CATSGTGGSGYTF. The chain joins TRBV15 to TRBJ1-2; 8 nucleotides align to TRBD1. Germline CDR1 LNHNV, CDR2 YYDKDF (reference sequence). CDR3 length: 13 amino acids. V was clipped by 5 bases and J by 7 bases; unmatched bases: 6.

There are a few counts of this clone. V usage is TRBV6-5 and J usage is TRBJ1-2; 8 bases are a match to TRBD1. CDR3 length equals 13 residues. V shed 6 bases and J 3 bases; nucleotides not matched to a gene: 3. CDR1 is MNHEY and CDR2 is SVGAGI in the germline V gene. CDR3 in DNA: TGTGCCAGCAGCGAACAGGGGGACTATGGCTACACCTTC. Translation gives CASSEQGDYGYTF.

The count of this clone is one. This chain uses TRBV14 with TRBJ1-6; possibly TRBD1 for D (6 bases). The CDR3 has 14 residues. Germline V gene sequence: CDR1 SGHDN, CDR2 FVKESK. Trimming removed 5 bases from V and 7 bases from J, with 12 bases in between. CDR3 nucleotides: TGTGCCAGCAGCGGGGGGGCGAGGAATTCACCCCTCCACTTT. It translates to CASSGGARNSPLHF.

The chain employs TRBV6-6 and TRBJ1-1, with D possibly matching TRBD1 (5 bases). Per germline, CDR1 MNHNY and CDR2 SVGAGI (reference sequence). The ends were cut back, 3 bases at V and 1 base at J, with 9 bases in the middle. This CDR3 is built from 14 residues. Written as DNA, the CDR3 is TGTGCCAGCAGTTATGCGGGGGAGAACACTGAAGCTTTCTTT. Residues: CASSYAGENTEAFF.

V is TRBV21-1 and J is TRBJ2-5; the table gives TRBD2 as D, unverified against the DNA. TRBV21-1 is a pseudogene locus. The CDR3 spans 15 residues. As DNA, the CDR3 is TGTGCCAGCAGCATCCGGGAGGTAATTCAAGAGACCCAGTACTTC. Protein sequence: CASSIREVIQETQYF.

This clone occurred once. The rearrangement uses TRBV30 and TRBJ2-5, with 9 bases matching TRBD1. The J call may be faulty, since TRBJ2-7 better matches the DNA end. CDR3 size: 16 residues. CDR1 and CDR2 from the germline V gene are GTSNPN and SVGIG (reference sequence). CDR3 amino acids: CAWSVSGQGRGYEQYF. CDR3 DNA sequence: TGTGCCTGGAGTGTAAGCGGACAGGGGAGAGGGTACGAGCAGTACTTC.

V is TRBV5-6 and J is TRBJ1-4, with D possibly being TRBD1 (6 bases). Looked up from germline, CDR1 is SGHDT and CDR2 is YYEEEE. CDR3 length: 13 amino acids. The V gene lost 7 bases and the J gene lost 4 bases, with 11 bases spanning the gap. The CDR3 loop is CASARGGNEKLFF. CDR3 nucleotides: TGTGCCAGCGCGCGAGGGGGTAATGAAAAACTGTTTTTT. The full variable domain, rest sourced from reference TRBV5-6 and TRBJ1-4, is DAGVTQSPTHLIKTRGQQVTLRCSPKSGHDTVSWYQQALGQGPQFIFQYYEEEERQRGNFPDRFSGHQFPNYSSELNVNALLLGDSALYLCASARGGNEKLFFGSGTQLSVL.

The chain uses TRBV7-9 and TRBJ2-3; TRBD2 matches 8 bases. The germline CDR1 and CDR2 sequences are SEHNR and FQNEAQ (reference sequence). CDR3 size: 15 residues. V was pared by 8 bases and J by 4 bases, with 11 bases of the junction left unmatched. The CDR3 loop is CASLRSGGAPDTQYF. CDR3 in DNA: TGTGCCAGCCTTAGGTCGGGGGGGGCCCCAGATACGCAGTATTTT.

This sequence joins TRBV7-9 and TRBJ2-7, with 13 bases matching TRBD2. The CDR3 sequence is 15 residues long. V lost 4 bases, J lost 1 base, and 1 base stayed unmatched. The germline CDR1 and CDR2 sequences are SEHNR and FQNEAQ (reference sequence). Here the CDR3 DNA reads TGTGCCAGCAGCTCGGGACTAGCGGGATCCTACGAGCAGTACTTC. Protein sequence: CASSSGLAGSYEQYF.

This chain connects TRBV7-2 to TRBJ1-1; 9 bases match TRBD1. The CDR3 runs to 14 residues. The V and J ends lost 5 bases and 9 bases, in that order; junction bases with no gene match: 10. Germline V gene data show CDR1 as SGHTA and CDR2 as FQGNSA. The CDR3 here is CASSRDRERWKAFF. In DNA form, the CDR3 reads TGTGCCAGCAGCCGGGACAGGGAACGGTGGAAAGCTTTCTTT.

The chain is built from TRBV5-1 and TRBJ2-3; TRBD1 aligns across 8 bases. The CDR3 loop spans 15 amino acids. V gave up 4 bases and J gave up 3 bases; unmatched junction bases: 7. Germline V gene data show CDR1 as SGHRS and CDR2 as YFSETQ. The CDR3 loop is CASSLPTGGTDTQYF. The CDR3 DNA is TGCGCCAGCAGCCTACCAACAGGGGGGACAGATACGCAGTATTTT.

The V call is TRBV5-6, the J call TRBJ1-2; D possibly corresponds to TRBD1 (5 bases). Germline assignment: CDR1 SGHDT and CDR2 YYEEEE. Trimming pared 1 base from V and 2 bases from J, leaving 15 bases between. The CDR3 runs to 16 residues. This CDR3 is CASSLFVNRGNYGYTF. The CDR3 coding sequence is TGTGCCAGCAGCTTGTTTGTGAATCGGGGGAACTATGGCTACACCTTC.